A selection of T cell receptor beta chains follows, all from one sample in a study of read filtering for tumor transcriptome and immune sequencing. Each CDR3 protein is one row after TCRdb ran MiXCR on the reads. The sample has some 140,000 distinct CDR3 sequences; about 13% are singletons. Sample: a population of CD138-negative cells sorted from bone marrow. These receptors were taken from a donor aged 40 or older with multiple myeloma. CDR3s leave out the opening cysteine and the closing phenylalanine or tryptophan.

J gene | V gene | CDR3 protein
TRBJ2-7 | TRBV6-2/TRBV6-3 | ASSYSEGGLHEQY
TRBJ2-1 | TRBV12-3/TRBV12-4 | ASSFGQEDNEQF
TRBJ2-1 | TRBV10-1 | ANSESHHEQF
TRBJ2-5 | TRBV24-1 | ATSDPQRGDQETQY
TRBJ2-3 | TRBV29-1 | SVETGGTDTQY
TRBJ2-7 | TRBV5-1 | ASSHGTSGSTGYEQY
TRBJ1-5 | TRBV27 | ASSPMGGLGPNQPQH
TRBJ1-2 | TRBV9 | ASSSREYSYGYT
TRBJ2-1 | TRBV6-5 | ASSYLGTGNLYVSEQF
TRBJ2-1 | TRBV7-8 | ASSPPGLAGVSYEQF
TRBJ2-2 | TRBV3-1 | ASSQYGPQSTGELF
TRBJ2-1 | TRBV18 | ASSPNRLLNEQF
TRBJ2-7 | TRBV9 | ASSVDGWSYEQY
TRBJ1-4 | TRBV6-5 | ASSYSDGLNEKLF
TRBJ2-2 | TRBV7-9 | ASSPWPLDTGELF
TRBJ1-4 | TRBV5-1 | ASSLGGSYASGEKLF
TRBJ2-2 | TRBV5-1 | ASSLKTWGELF
TRBJ1-2 | TRBV29-1 | SVTGTFVLRT
TRBJ1-1 | TRBV24-1 | ATSDSQRTEAL
TRBJ2-5 | TRBV5-1 | ASVRDREGETQY